A selection of T cell receptor beta chains follows, all from one sample in a study of control samples from healthy donors and cancer patients. TCRdb keeps only in-frame clones here, not all; method: immunoSEQ multiplex PCR. The table lists about 77,000 clones, 85% to 95% of them singletons. The specimen sequenced was blood. Every receptor here comes from a woman aged 55-69 years in good health. Each CDR3 is given with its conserved first and last residue. The D gene is left open where the match is weak. Clone size is stated in some rows and not others, as once, few, many or a class when expanded.

J,V,size,D,CDR3,DNA
TRBJ1-1,TRBV28,.,TRBD1,CASSFSPGGRKAFF,TGTGCCAGCAGTTTTTCCCCAGGGGGACGAAAGGCTTTCTTT
TRBJ2-6,TRBV20-1,few,.,CSASLGYSGANVLTF,TGCAGTGCTAGTCTGGGTTACTCTGGGGCCAACGTCCTGACTTTC
TRBJ2-1,TRBV7-2,.,TRBD2,CASSFSGTSTHEQFF,TGTGCCAGCAGCTTTTCCGGGACTAGCACCCATGAGCAGTTCTTC
TRBJ2-3,TRBV28,.,.,CASSSHGSADTQYF,TGTGCCAGCAGCTCCCATGGGTCCGCAGATACGCAGTATTTT
TRBJ1-2,TRBV10-2,.,.,CASSESSVKRTATYLSYGYTF,TGCGCCAGCAGTGAGTCTTCAGTTAAAAGGACAGCCACCTATTTGTCCTATGGCTACACCTTC
TRBJ1-4,TRBV28,once,.,CASRSPAASGAGEKLFF,TGTGCCAGCAGGTCCCCCGCTGCGTCAGGGGCGGGCGAAAAACTGTTTTTT
TRBJ2-1,TRBV28,.,.,CASSLIEPSSYNEQFF,TGTGCCAGCAGTTTGATCGAGCCCAGCTCCTACAATGAGCAGTTCTTC
TRBJ1-6,TRBV4-1,.,.,CASSQEEGAGGSPLHF,TGCGCCAGCAGCCAAGAAGAAGGGGCGGGGGGATCACCCCTCCACTTT
TRBJ2-7,TRBV27,.,.,CASSLFPATYEQYF,TGTGCCAGCAGTTTATTCCCGGCTACCTACGAGCAGTACTTC
TRBJ1-4,TRBV10-3,once,TRBD1,CAISESTGLNRGEKLFF,TGTGCCATCAGTGAGTCGACCGGACTGAACAGGGGTGAAAAACTGTTTTTT
TRBJ2-1,TRBV27,.,TRBD2,CASSQSTGLAGGLYNEQFF,TGTGCCAGCAGCCAATCTACGGGACTAGCGGGAGGCTTATACAATGAGCAGTTCTTC
TRBJ2-1,TRBV9,.,TRBD2,CASSGGTSGGNEQFF,TGTGCCAGCAGCGGTGGGACTAGCGGGGGAAATGAGCAGTTCTTC
TRBJ1-5,TRBV19,.,.,CASSSQPHQPQHF,TGTGCCAGTAGTTCCCAACCCCATCAGCCCCAGCATTTT
TRBJ1-3,TRBV5-1,once,.,CASSFGRVTGNTIYF,TGCGCCAGCAGCTTTGGCAGGGTTACTGGAAACACCATATATTTT
TRBJ1-1,TRBV6-5,.,.,CASSTSRAGTEAFF,TGTGCCAGCAGCACGTCGAGGGCCGGCACTGAAGCTTTCTTT
TRBJ1-1,TRBV19,.,.,CASSMTGYTEAFF,TGTGCCAGTAGTATGACAGGATACACTGAAGCTTTCTTT
TRBJ2-1,TRBV6-1,.,TRBD2,CASSEGSGSSYNEQFF,TGTGCCAGCAGTGAAGGGAGCGGGAGCTCCTACAATGAGCAGTTCTTC
TRBJ2-2,TRBV9,.,.,CASSVDGIGELFF,TGTGCCAGCAGCGTAGACGGAATCGGGGAGCTGTTTTTT
TRBJ2-7,TRBV28,.,TRBD2,CASSFRASGYEQYF,TGTGCCAGCAGTTTCAGAGCTAGCGGCTACGAGCAGTACTTC
TRBJ2-3,TRBV6-5,.,TRBD2,CASSLAGATDTQYF,TGTGCCAGCAGTTTAGCGGGAGCCACAGATACGCAGTATTTT
TRBJ2-2,TRBV7-9,.,TRBD2,CASSLTSGSNRPGELFF,TGTGCCAGCAGCTTGACTAGCGGGAGCAATCGTCCCGGGGAGCTGTTTTTT
TRBJ1-1,TRBV7-9,.,TRBD1,CASSSGQGLNEAFF,TGTGCCAGCAGTAGTGGACAGGGACTAAATGAAGCTTTCTTT
TRBJ1-2,TRBV19,.,.,CATSDQGLGYGYTF,TGTGCCACCTCAGACCAGGGGCTCGGCTATGGCTACACCTTC
TRBJ2-1,TRBV10-3,.,TRBD1,CAISDTRDRGYNEQFF,TGTGCCATCAGTGATACCCGGGACAGGGGATATAATGAGCAGTTCTTC
TRBJ1-5,TRBV20-1,.,.,CSASDGAASNQPQHF,TGCAGTGCTAGTGACGGGGCCGCCAGCAATCAGCCCCAGCATTTT
TRBJ1-3,TRBV10-3,.,.,CATISGNTIYF,TGTGCCACCATCTCTGGAAACACCATATATTTT
TRBJ2-6,TRBV28,once,.,CASTPQGLGGAGANVLTF,TGTGCCAGCACCCCGCAAGGTCTAGGGGGAGCTGGGGCCAACGTCCTGACTTTC
TRBJ1-2,TRBV18,.,TRBD1,CASSPRDRSYGYTF,TGTGCCAGCTCACCAAGGGACAGGTCCTATGGCTACACCTTC
TRBJ1-5,TRBV19,.,.,CASSIWGTQPQHF,TGTGCCAGTAGTATTTGGGGTACTCAGCCCCAGCATTTT
TRBJ2-2,TRBV19,.,TRBD2,CASSPPGTRITGELFF,TGTGCCAGTAGTCCACCGGGGACTAGAATCACCGGGGAGCTGTTTTTT
TRBJ1-2,TRBV6-1,.,TRBD1,CASSESRTGKPNYGYTF,TGTGCCAGCAGTGAATCACGGACAGGGAAGCCTAACTATGGCTACACCTTC
TRBJ1-1,TRBV4-3,.,.,CASSQVSAGRTEAFF,TGCGCCAGCAGCCAAGTCTCGGCAGGTCGGACTGAAGCTTTCTTT
TRBJ1-3,TRBV28,.,.,CASSGGGTNTGNTIYF,TGTGCCAGCAGTGGGGGGGGGACAAATACTGGAAACACCATATATTTT
TRBJ2-6,TRBV29-1,once,.,CSVGGAGANVLTF,TGCAGCGTTGGGGGAGCTGGGGCCAACGTCCTGACTTTC
TRBJ1-2,TRBV28,.,TRBD1,CASSTGTGGALGDGYTF,TGTGCCAGCAGTACCGGGACAGGGGGCGCATTAGGAGATGGCTACACCTTC
TRBJ1-6,TRBV6-6,.,.,CASSRNAETANSPLHF,TGTGCCAGCAGTCGAAACGCCGAGACGGCCAATTCACCCCTCCACTTT
TRBJ2-1,TRBV15,.,.,CATSRVGASGLYNEQFF,TGTGCCACCAGCAGAGTGGGGGCTAGCGGACTTTACAATGAGCAGTTCTTC